The 5 T cell receptor beta chains below were found in one sample sequenced in a study of low-dose radiotherapy and immunotherapy resistance in tumors. Described time point: before trial treatment. TRAV- and TRBV-specific primers were used for first-strand cDNA, which covered alpha and beta chains. TCR amplification ran 20 PCR cycles using constant-region and V-primer adapter primers. One entry per CDR3 protein results from TCRdb running MiXCR on the reads. The repertoire holds around 83,000 distinct CDR3 sequences, approximately 17% seen once, with 5.5% to 6% in the top ten. The specimen was PBMCs, collected before treatment. These receptors came from a male donor with prostate cancer.

This clonotype was recorded many times. The rearrangement joins TRBV11-2 to TRBJ2-3; 8 positions agree with TRBD2. The ends lost 1 base at V and 2 bases at J; junction bases unmatched: 8. The CDR3 runs to 17 residues. Germline values: CDR1 SGHAT, CDR2 FQNNGV. CDR3 residues: CASSLGAGGGFTDTQYF. The CDR3, as DNA: TGTGCCAGCAGCTTAGGGGCCGGGGGGGGGTTCACAGATACGCAGTATTTT.

This clonotype was seen many times. The chain employs TRBV6-2 or TRBV6-3 and TRBJ2-1, with TRBD2 identical over 11 bases. With 6 bases clipped from V and 9 bases from J, the junction kept 7 bases outside the gene matches. Looked up from germline, CDR1 is MNHEY and CDR2 is SVGEGT. The CDR3 is made up of 14 amino acids. CDR3 sequence reads: CASRVAGGPGEQFF. CDR3 bases: TGTGCCAGCAGGGTAGCGGGGGGGCCGGGTGAGCAGTTCTTC.

This clonotype was found many times. The J gene is TRBJ2-5, the V gene TRBV7-6; 10 bases agree with TRBD1. Germline-derived CDR1 and CDR2 are SGHVS and FNYEAQ. Losses at the gene ends were 5 bases for V and 5 bases for J; bases not matched to a gene: 8. This CDR3 is 15 amino acids long. The CDR3 loop is CASSLKTGGLETQYF. CDR3 in DNA: TGTGCCAGCAGCCTTAAGACAGGGGGCTTGGAGACCCAGTACTTC.

This clonotype appeared many times. This rearrangement joins TRBV29-1 to TRBJ1-1; D call uncertain. The ends were cut back, 2 bases at V and 7 bases at J, with 14 bases in the middle. Germline lookup yields CDR1 SQVTM and CDR2 ANQGSEA. This CDR3 has 13 amino acids. CDR3 DNA sequence: TGCAGCGTTGAAATGTTCACCTTAAATGAAGCTTTCTTT. This translates into CSVEMFTLNEAFF. Full variable domain (missing parts from reference TRBV29-1 and TRBJ1-1): SAVISQKPSRDICQRGTSLTIQCQVDSQVTMMFWYRQQPGQSLTLIATANQGSEATYESGFVIDKFPISRPNLTFSTLTVSNMSPEDSSIYLCSVEMFTLNEAFFGQGTRLTVV.

This clonotype was seen at least ten times. The rearrangement uses TRBV7-3 and TRBJ2-7; no firm D call. Germline V CDR1 and CDR2: SGHTA, FQGTGA. Trimming cost V 1 base and J 3 bases, with 13 bases left between them. CDR3 length: 15 residues. The CDR3, as DNA: TGTGCCAGCAGCTTAAGGTCCGGGCCCAACTACGAGCAGTACTTC. Translating gives CASSLRSGPNYEQYF.